A selection of T cell receptor beta chains follows, all from one sample in a study of cytomegalovirus exposure and HLA in healthy donors. Sequencing used immunoSEQ multiplex PCR; TCRdb keeps in-frame clones, though not all of them. Of roughly 180,000 clones listed, around 80% are singletons. The material sequenced was PBMCs. These receptors all come from a woman in her forties or fifties in good health and CMV-seropositive. The CDR3 runs from the conserved cysteine through the conserved F or W. Fields, in order: D gene, clone size, V gene, J gene, CDR3 protein, CDR3 DNA. A D gene is named only where the DNA matches it firmly. The size field is filled for only some rows; it gives once, few, many or a size class.

D gene: TRBD1; clone size: once; V gene: TRBV5-6; J gene: TRBJ1-2; CDR3 protein: CASSLDRDRGYTF; CDR3 DNA: TGTGCCAGCAGCCTTGACAGGGATCGTGGCTACACCTTC
D gene: TRBD2; clone size: once; V gene: TRBV10-1; J gene: TRBJ2-1; CDR3 protein: CASSESSGSSYNEQFF; CDR3 DNA: TGCGCCAGCAGTGAGTCGAGCGGGAGTTCCTACAATGAGCAGTTCTTC
D gene: NA; clone size: NA; V gene: TRBV19; J gene: TRBJ1-1; CDR3 protein: CASSIRGPNTEAFF; CDR3 DNA: TGTGCCAGTAGTATAAGGGGTCCGAACACTGAAGCTTTCTTT
D gene: NA; clone size: NA; V gene: TRBV5-1; J gene: TRBJ2-7; CDR3 protein: CASSFREGANEQYF; CDR3 DNA: TGCGCCAGCAGCTTCCGGGAGGGGGCCAACGAGCAGTACTTC
D gene: TRBD1; clone size: NA; V gene: TRBV19; J gene: TRBJ1-1; CDR3 protein: CASSSGQPNTEAFF; CDR3 DNA: TGTGCCAGTAGTTCGGGACAGCCGAACACTGAAGCTTTCTTT
D gene: TRBD1; clone size: once; V gene: TRBV27; J gene: TRBJ1-6; CDR3 protein: CASSLWGTDPSYNSPLHF; CDR3 DNA: TGTGCCAGCAGTTTATGGGGGACAGACCCCTCCTATAATTCACCCCTCCACTTT
D gene: NA; clone size: NA; V gene: TRBV4-3; J gene: TRBJ1-1; CDR3 protein: CASSQGQYTEAFF; CDR3 DNA: TGCGCCAGCAGCCAAGGACAGTACACTGAAGCTTTCTTT
D gene: TRBD2; clone size: once; V gene: TRBV6-6; J gene: TRBJ2-7; CDR3 protein: CASSYPGLAGEREQYF; CDR3 DNA: TGTGCCAGCAGTTACCCCGGACTAGCGGGAGAAAGGGAGCAGTACTTC
D gene: NA; clone size: NA; V gene: TRBV28; J gene: TRBJ1-3; CDR3 protein: CASRLPGQGLIDTIYF; CDR3 DNA: TGTGCCAGCAGGTTACCGGGGCAGGGGTTGATAGACACCATATATTTT
D gene: TRBD2; clone size: NA; V gene: TRBV5-5; J gene: TRBJ2-3; CDR3 protein: CASSLYGGGTDTQYF; CDR3 DNA: TGTGCCAGCAGCTTGTATGGGGGGGGCACAGATACGCAGTATTTT
D gene: NA; clone size: NA; V gene: TRBV2; J gene: TRBJ2-1; CDR3 protein: CASSEPNMYNEQFF; CDR3 DNA: TGTGCCAGCAGTGAACCTAATATGTACAATGAGCAGTTCTTC
D gene: NA; clone size: NA; V gene: TRBV28; J gene: TRBJ1-1; CDR3 protein: CASFRGAEAFF; CDR3 DNA: TGTGCCAGCTTTAGAGGAGCTGAAGCTTTCTTT
D gene: TRBD2; clone size: NA; V gene: TRBV4-2; J gene: TRBJ2-1; CDR3 protein: CASSQDSEAGGANNEQFF; CDR3 DNA: TGTGCCAGCAGCCAAGACAGTGAAGCGGGAGGGGCTAACAATGAGCAGTTCTTC
D gene: NA; clone size: NA; V gene: TRBV9; J gene: TRBJ2-7; CDR3 protein: CASSPRGAAPYEQYF; CDR3 DNA: TGTGCCAGCAGCCCACGGGGAGCGGCCCCCTACGAGCAGTACTTC